The entry below gives a single TCR beta chain sequence along with its context. The record originates from a study of long-term antiretroviral therapy in people with HIV. The CDR3 extends over 14 amino acids. V gave up 3 bases and J gave up 5 bases, with 12 bases separating them. Germline CDR1 reads SGDLS; CDR2 reads YYNGEE. Survey-level immunoSEQ v3.0 assays were run. For each individual sample, sequencing targeted about 40,000-55,000 T-cell genomes. Profiling relied on immunoSEQ multiplex PCR, and the TCRdb table lists in-frame clones only, not all of them. The sample carries some 31,000 clones, roughly 93% recorded once.

V is TRBV9 and J is TRBJ2-4; D is ambiguous. The TCR originated in a man aged 45-60 years with HIV. The sequencing used unsorted PBMCs, collected roughly 7.1 years after starting antiretroviral therapy. CDR3 DNA: TGTGCCAGCAGCGCCTCGGTGGAAGAAAACATTCAGTACTTC. Protein product: CASSASVEENIQYF. Filled out from reference TRBV9 and TRBJ2-4, the complete variable domain reads DSGVTQTPKHLITATGQRVTLRCSPRSGDLSVYWYQQSLDQGLQFLIQYYNGEERAKGNILERFSAQQFPDLHSELNLSSLELGDSALYFCASSASVEENIQYFGAGTRLSVL.